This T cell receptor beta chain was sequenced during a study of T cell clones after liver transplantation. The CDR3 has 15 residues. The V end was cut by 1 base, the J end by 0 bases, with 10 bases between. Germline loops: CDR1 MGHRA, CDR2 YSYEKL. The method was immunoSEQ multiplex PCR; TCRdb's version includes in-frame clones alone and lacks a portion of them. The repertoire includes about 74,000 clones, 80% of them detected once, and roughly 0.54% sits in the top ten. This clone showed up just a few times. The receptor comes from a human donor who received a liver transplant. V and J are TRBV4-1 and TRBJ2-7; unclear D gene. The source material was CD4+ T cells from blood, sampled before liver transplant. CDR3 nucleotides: TGCGCCAGCAGCCAAGGACTCCCGCTCTCCTACGAGCAGTACTTC. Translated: CASSQGLPLSYEQYF.